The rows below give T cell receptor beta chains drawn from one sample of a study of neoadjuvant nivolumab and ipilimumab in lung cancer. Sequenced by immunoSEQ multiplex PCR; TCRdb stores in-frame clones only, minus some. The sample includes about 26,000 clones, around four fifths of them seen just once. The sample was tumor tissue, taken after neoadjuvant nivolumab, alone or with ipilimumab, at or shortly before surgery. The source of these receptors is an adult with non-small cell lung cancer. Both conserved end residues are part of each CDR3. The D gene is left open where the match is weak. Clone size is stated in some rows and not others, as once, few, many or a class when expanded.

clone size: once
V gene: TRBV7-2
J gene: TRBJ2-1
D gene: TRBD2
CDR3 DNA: TGTGCCAGCAGCCCCCGGACTAGCGGGTTTTCCGGTGTTGAGCAGTTCTTC
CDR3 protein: CASSPRTSGFSGVEQFF

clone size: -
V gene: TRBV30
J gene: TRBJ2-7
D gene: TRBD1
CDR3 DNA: TGTGCCTGGAGTGCCCTGGGGACAGGGATGGCCTACGAGCAGTACTTC
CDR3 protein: CAWSALGTGMAYEQYF

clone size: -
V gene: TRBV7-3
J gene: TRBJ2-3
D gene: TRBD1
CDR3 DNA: TGTGCCAGCAGCCCCCAGCTCGGGACAGGGGGGTCCACAGATACGCAGTATTTT
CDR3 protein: CASSPQLGTGGSTDTQYF

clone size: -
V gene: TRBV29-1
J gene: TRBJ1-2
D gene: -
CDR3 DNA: TGCAGCGTTGCTGGGGTCAACTATGGCTACACCTTC
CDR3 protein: CSVAGVNYGYTF

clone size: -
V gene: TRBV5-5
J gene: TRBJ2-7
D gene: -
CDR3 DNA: TGTGCCAGCAGCTTCGGCCAAAGTGGCTTAGGGCGTTACGAGCAGTACTTC
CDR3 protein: CASSFGQSGLGRYEQYF

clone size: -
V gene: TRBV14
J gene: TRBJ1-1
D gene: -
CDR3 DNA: TGTGCCAGCAGCCAACCAGATCCCGGGCTCTCGACACCCGAAGCTTTCTTT
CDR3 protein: CASSQPDPGLSTPEAFF

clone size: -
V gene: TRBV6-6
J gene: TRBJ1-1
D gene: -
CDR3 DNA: TGTGCCAGCAGTCCCTTTGGTACTGAAGCTTTCTTT
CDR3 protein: CASSPFGTEAFF

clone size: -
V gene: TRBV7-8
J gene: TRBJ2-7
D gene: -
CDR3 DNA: TGTGCCAGCAGCCGCCTCAACTACGAGCAGTACTTC
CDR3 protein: CASSRLNYEQYF

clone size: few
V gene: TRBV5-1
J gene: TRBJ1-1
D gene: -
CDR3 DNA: TGCGCCAGCAGGGAGGGAGGCATGAACACTGAAGCTTTCTTT
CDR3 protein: CASREGGMNTEAFF

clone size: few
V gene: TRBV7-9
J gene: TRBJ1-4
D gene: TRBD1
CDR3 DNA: TGTGCCAGCAGCTCGGGACAGGGCGTAAAACTGTTTTTT
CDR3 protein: CASSSGQGVKLFF